The clone carrying this T cell receptor (beta chain) was detected many times. What it binds is unknown. CDR3 length equals 16 residues. Per the germline V gene, CDR1 is MDHEN and CDR2 is SYDVKM. Trimming took 5 bases from V and 2 from J; bases not matched to a gene: 11. This entry is derived from a study of Graves' ophthalmopathy and Graves' hyperthyroidism. Overall study findings and caveats: Blood also contained most of the expanded thyroid clonotypes above 0.001 frequency.

Stable hyperthyroidism meant no ophthalmopathy within 18 months of follow-up. The PBMCs originated from approximately 10 ml of fresh peripheral blood. The sequenced template was RNA, covering the TCR beta CDR3 region. Investigators did first-round RT-PCR with HTBI primers, then second-round multiplex PCR. TCRdb passed the multiplex PCR reads through MiXCR, listing each CDR3 protein once. This table holds fewer than 650,000 distinct CDR3 sequences, about 20% found once. This chain connects TRBV28 to TRBJ1-2; TRBD1 aligns across 7 bases. The specimen was peripheral blood. This clonotype was obtained from a woman between 18 and 30 years old with stable Graves' hyperthyroidism. Some clones in this sample may be carry-over from other donors' samples. The CDR3 protein is CASSTRDSLRNYGYTF. The CDR3 DNA reads TGTGCCAGCAGTACCAGGGACAGTCTCAGGAACTATGGCTACACCTTC.